The clone carrying this T cell receptor (beta chain) was picked up a small number of times. The antigen is undetermined. CDR1 and CDR2 from the germline V gene are MNHEY and SVGAGI. With 6 bases removed from V and 12 bases from J, the gap between germline ends came to 12 bases. There are 12 residues in the CDR3. This specimen comes from a study of T cells after yellow fever vaccination. Study information: For low cell numbers, libraries were made with SMART-Seq v4 Ultra Low Input. Points from the study as a whole: Boosting was followed by the reappearance of most primary-vaccination clones (around 96% CD4, about 88% CD8). Contaminating bulk clonotypes could be abundant in FACS-sorted repertoires.

5'RACE template switching generated TCR cDNA, adding a universal primer site and UMIs. One entry per CDR3 protein, called by TCRdb with MiXCR from the 5' RACE reads. The table records under 250,000 distinct CDR3 sequences, 2.5% to 3.5% of them present only once. This TCR derives from a young man who received the YFV17D yellow fever vaccine. The V call is TRBV6-5, the J call TRBJ1-6; possibly TRBD1 for D (6 bases). The source was CD4+ T cells sorted from PBMCs, collected 10 days after the yellow fever booster vaccination. Here the CDR3 reads CASRQGRRPLHF. The CDR3 region has the DNA TGTGCCAGCAGACAGGGCCGGAGACCCCTCCACTTT.